The rows below give T cell receptor beta chains drawn from one sample of a study of a mutant IDH1 vaccine in newly diagnosed glioma. TCRdb keeps only in-frame clones here, not all; method: immunoSEQ multiplex PCR. The sample yields tens of thousands of clones, 85% to 90% seen once. No antigen has been identified for these receptors. The specimen was PBMCs, collected from a glioma patient whose treatment included an IDH1 peptide vaccine. All receptors come from a man in his forties with glioma. Both conserved end residues are part of each CDR3. The order of the fields is clone size, D gene, V gene, J gene, CDR3 DNA, CDR3 protein. D genes are given only for firm matches. Expanded clones are given a class, and other clones once, few, many or no size at all.

clone size: .
D gene: .
V gene: TRBV2
J gene: TRBJ2-1
CDR3 DNA: TGTGCCAGCTCCCGGGACACCTCCTACAATGAGCAGTTCTTC
CDR3 protein: CASSRDTSYNEQFF

clone size: .
D gene: .
V gene: TRBV6-6
J gene: TRBJ1-1
CDR3 DNA: TGTGCCAGCAGTTACGGAGGCAGGGACACTGAAGCTTTCTTT
CDR3 protein: CASSYGGRDTEAFF

clone size: .
D gene: .
V gene: TRBV28
J gene: TRBJ2-6
CDR3 DNA: TGTGCCAGCGGTCTCTCGGGGAGCGGGGCCAACGTCCTGACTTTC
CDR3 protein: CASGLSGSGANVLTF

clone size: .
D gene: .
V gene: TRBV14
J gene: TRBJ1-2
CDR3 DNA: TGTGCCAGCAGCCAAGGTGTCCTAGGGTTGGATGGCTACACCTTC
CDR3 protein: CASSQGVLGLDGYTF

clone size: .
D gene: .
V gene: TRBV7-9
J gene: TRBJ2-2
CDR3 DNA: TGTGCCAGCAGGACGGACTTAGAGCACGGGGAGCTGTTTTTT
CDR3 protein: CASRTDLEHGELFF

clone size: .
D gene: .
V gene: TRBV19
J gene: TRBJ2-5
CDR3 DNA: TGTGCCAGTAAACCGGGACCCCGAGGGAAGACCCAGTACTTC
CDR3 protein: CASKPGPRGKTQYF

clone size: once
D gene: TRBD2
V gene: TRBV4-3
J gene: TRBJ2-7
CDR3 DNA: TGCGCCAGCAGCCAAGACCCAATAGAGAGACTAGCGGGCCCCTACGAGCAGTACTTC
CDR3 protein: CASSQDPIERLAGPYEQYF

clone size: .
D gene: .
V gene: TRBV5-1
J gene: TRBJ2-1
CDR3 DNA: TGCGCCAGCAGCGAGACATCTCTCTCCTACAATGAGCAGTTCTTC
CDR3 protein: CASSETSLSYNEQFF

clone size: .
D gene: .
V gene: TRBV9
J gene: TRBJ2-7
CDR3 DNA: TGTGCCAGCGCCCCCTCGGGGCCGGGCGACGAGCAGTACTTC
CDR3 protein: CASAPSGPGDEQYF

clone size: .
D gene: TRBD2
V gene: TRBV15
J gene: TRBJ2-7
CDR3 DNA: TGTGCCACCAGCAGAGATTTGAGACTAGCTCTCCACGAGCAGTACTTC
CDR3 protein: CATSRDLRLALHEQYF

clone size: .
D gene: .
V gene: TRBV2
J gene: TRBJ2-7
CDR3 DNA: TGTGCCAGCAGCACCAGCGGAACCTACGAGCAGTACTTC
CDR3 protein: CASSTSGTYEQYF

clone size: .
D gene: .
V gene: TRBV19
J gene: TRBJ2-6
CDR3 DNA: TGTGCCAGTAAAGGGGGGATGAGCTCTGGGGCCAACGTCCTGACTTTC
CDR3 protein: CASKGGMSSGANVLTF

clone size: .
D gene: TRBD1
V gene: TRBV7-2
J gene: TRBJ1-4
CDR3 DNA: TGTGCCAGCAGCTTGACAGGGGCGGCTAATGAAAAACTGTTTTTT
CDR3 protein: CASSLTGAANEKLFF

clone size: .
D gene: .
V gene: TRBV7-9
J gene: TRBJ1-2
CDR3 DNA: TGTGCCAGCAGCTCGCAGGGCAGCACTCCTAACTATGGCTACACCTTC
CDR3 protein: CASSSQGSTPNYGYTF

clone size: .
D gene: .
V gene: TRBV9
J gene: TRBJ2-1
CDR3 DNA: TGTGCCAGCAGCGAGAACGCCCACACAATGGATGAGCAGTTCTTC
CDR3 protein: CASSENAHTMDEQFF

clone size: .
D gene: .
V gene: TRBV4-3
J gene: TRBJ2-3
CDR3 DNA: TGCGCCAGCAGCCAAGGAGGCAGAGATACGCAGTATTTT
CDR3 protein: CASSQGGRDTQYF

clone size: .
D gene: .
V gene: TRBV5-5
J gene: TRBJ2-2
CDR3 DNA: TGTGCCAGCACCCGCTCTGGGCAAGGCACCGGGGAGCTGTTTTTT
CDR3 protein: CASTRSGQGTGELFF

clone size: .
D gene: .
V gene: TRBV19
J gene: TRBJ2-7
CDR3 DNA: TGTGCCAGTAGTAAGTCAGGGGACGTATACGAGCAGTACTTC
CDR3 protein: CASSKSGDVYEQYF

clone size: .
D gene: TRBD1
V gene: TRBV7-2
J gene: TRBJ2-2
CDR3 DNA: TGTGCCAGCAGCTTTTTTGGACAGGGTGTCACCGGGGAGCTGTTTTTT
CDR3 protein: CASSFFGQGVTGELFF

clone size: .
D gene: TRBD2
V gene: TRBV5-1
J gene: TRBJ2-5
CDR3 DNA: TGCGCCAGCAGCTTGGTCTCCGGGAGGGAGACCCAGTACTTC
CDR3 protein: CASSLVSGRETQYF

clone size: once
D gene: .
V gene: TRBV7-2
J gene: TRBJ2-7
CDR3 DNA: TGTGCCAGCAGTGTCCGGGCGGGAACTACGGGGGAGCAGTACTTC
CDR3 protein: CASSVRAGTTGEQYF

clone size: once
D gene: .
V gene: TRBV4-2
J gene: TRBJ2-5
CDR3 DNA: TGTGCCAGCAGCCAGACCATTGCAGAGACCCAGTACTTC
CDR3 protein: CASSQTIAETQYF

clone size: .
D gene: .
V gene: TRBV7-8
J gene: TRBJ2-7
CDR3 DNA: TGTGCCAGCAGACAGGGCCTCTCCTACGAGCAGTACTTC
CDR3 protein: CASRQGLSYEQYF

clone size: once
D gene: .
V gene: TRBV4-1
J gene: TRBJ2-4
CDR3 DNA: TGCGCCAGCAGCCAAGAACGGGAAGCGGCGTGGCTGAGAAAAAACATTCAGTACTTC
CDR3 protein: CASSQEREAAWLRKNIQYF

clone size: .
D gene: .
V gene: TRBV19
J gene: TRBJ2-5
CDR3 DNA: TGTGCCAGTAGTAGGGACCCTACGTACCAAGAGACCCAGTACTTC
CDR3 protein: CASSRDPTYQETQYF

clone size: once
D gene: .
V gene: TRBV4-1
J gene: TRBJ2-7
CDR3 DNA: TGCGCCAGCAGCCACCAGACAGGTTACGAGCAGTACTTC
CDR3 protein: CASSHQTGYEQYF

clone size: .
D gene: TRBD1
V gene: TRBV27
J gene: TRBJ1-2
CDR3 DNA: TGTGCCAGCAGTTCGACAGGGGAGTGGGGTGGCTACACCTTC
CDR3 protein: CASSSTGEWGGYTF

clone size: .
D gene: .
V gene: TRBV11-2
J gene: TRBJ2-2
CDR3 DNA: TGTGCCAGCAGCGCAGGGGGCACGGGGGGCGGGGAGCTGTTTTTT
CDR3 protein: CASSAGGTGGGELFF

clone size: .
D gene: TRBD1
V gene: TRBV5-4
J gene: TRBJ1-2
CDR3 DNA: TGTGCCAGCAGCCAACGACAGGGGAAATACTATGGCTACACCTTC
CDR3 protein: CASSQRQGKYYGYTF

clone size: .
D gene: TRBD2
V gene: TRBV7-2
J gene: TRBJ2-3
CDR3 DNA: TGTGCCAGCAGCTTGGGACTAGCGGGAGATACGCAGTATTTT
CDR3 protein: CASSLGLAGDTQYF

clone size: .
D gene: .
V gene: TRBV4-2
J gene: TRBJ2-5
CDR3 DNA: TGTGCCAGCAGCCAAGGGTCACTTCAGTGGGAGACCCAGTACTTC
CDR3 protein: CASSQGSLQWETQYF

clone size: .
D gene: TRBD1
V gene: TRBV2
J gene: TRBJ1-5
CDR3 DNA: TGTGCCAGCAGGGCCCAGGGACAGAATCAGCCCCAGCATTTT
CDR3 protein: CASRAQGQNQPQHF

clone size: .
D gene: TRBD1
V gene: TRBV6-1
J gene: TRBJ1-2
CDR3 DNA: TGTGCCAGCAGACTAGACAGGGAGTATGGCTACACCTTC
CDR3 protein: CASRLDREYGYTF

clone size: .
D gene: .
V gene: TRBV14
J gene: TRBJ2-3
CDR3 DNA: TGTGCCAGCAGCCTCGGAGGCATCTTCACAGATACGCAGTATTTT
CDR3 protein: CASSLGGIFTDTQYF

clone size: once
D gene: TRBD2
V gene: TRBV4-3
J gene: TRBJ2-7
CDR3 DNA: TGCGCCAGCAGCCGAAGCGGGATACACGAGCAGTACTTC
CDR3 protein: CASSRSGIHEQYF

clone size: .
D gene: .
V gene: TRBV7-6
J gene: TRBJ1-4
CDR3 DNA: TGTGCCAGCAGCTTATCTCCAGATACGGATGAAAAACTGTTTTTT
CDR3 protein: CASSLSPDTDEKLFF

clone size: .
D gene: TRBD2
V gene: TRBV27
J gene: TRBJ2-5
CDR3 DNA: TGTGCCAGCAGTTTGGTCAGCCCGGTACTAGCGTCCCAAGAGACCCAGTACTTC
CDR3 protein: CASSLVSPVLASQETQYF

clone size: few
D gene: TRBD2
V gene: TRBV29-1
J gene: TRBJ2-1
CDR3 DNA: TGCAGCGTTAGGACTAGCACGTTGTACAATGAGCAGTTCTTC
CDR3 protein: CSVRTSTLYNEQFF

clone size: .
D gene: .
V gene: TRBV6-1
J gene: TRBJ1-5
CDR3 DNA: TGTGCCAGCAGGGGCAGGGGTGAGAGGCCCCAGCATTTT
CDR3 protein: CASRGRGERPQHF

clone size: .
D gene: TRBD2
V gene: TRBV6-4
J gene: TRBJ2-7
CDR3 DNA: TGTGCCAGCCGAAGGACTAGCGGGAGCTACGAGCAGTACTTC
CDR3 protein: CASRRTSGSYEQYF

clone size: .
D gene: TRBD2
V gene: TRBV6-5
J gene: TRBJ2-7
CDR3 DNA: TGTGCCAGCAGTAAACGACTAGCGGGAGCCTACGAGCAGTACTTC
CDR3 protein: CASSKRLAGAYEQYF

clone size: .
D gene: .
V gene: TRBV7-2
J gene: TRBJ1-2
CDR3 DNA: TGTGCCAGCAGCTTAGTGATGGTTAAGAATGGCTACACCTTC
CDR3 protein: CASSLVMVKNGYTF

clone size: .
D gene: TRBD1
V gene: TRBV5-6
J gene: TRBJ1-5
CDR3 DNA: TGTGCCAGCAGCTTGTTGGGACAGGGTGGACAGCCCCAGCATTTT
CDR3 protein: CASSLLGQGGQPQHF

clone size: .
D gene: TRBD1
V gene: TRBV2
J gene: TRBJ2-7
CDR3 DNA: TGTGCCAGCAGGGGACAGGGGGGCTCCTACGAGCAGTACTTC
CDR3 protein: CASRGQGGSYEQYF

clone size: .
D gene: .
V gene: TRBV5-1
J gene: TRBJ2-1
CDR3 DNA: TGCGCCAGCAGCCCCTACGACCCCCTCGAGCAGTTCTTC
CDR3 protein: CASSPYDPLEQFF

clone size: .
D gene: .
V gene: TRBV5-1
J gene: TRBJ2-7
CDR3 DNA: TGCGCCAGCTCAGGCGGTGGGTCTTCCTACGAGCAGTACTTC
CDR3 protein: CASSGGGSSYEQYF

clone size: few
D gene: .
V gene: TRBV7-9
J gene: TRBJ2-5
CDR3 DNA: TGTGCCAGCGGGATTCAAGAGACCCAGTACTTC
CDR3 protein: CASGIQETQYF

clone size: .
D gene: TRBD2
V gene: TRBV9
J gene: TRBJ2-3
CDR3 DNA: TGTGCCAGCAGCCGCCGCCTAGCGGGGGCAAACACAGATACGCAGTATTTT
CDR3 protein: CASSRRLAGANTDTQYF

clone size: once
D gene: TRBD1
V gene: TRBV5-1
J gene: TRBJ2-3
CDR3 DNA: TGCGCCAGCAGCTTGTGGGGACAGATCACAGATACGCAGTATTTT
CDR3 protein: CASSLWGQITDTQYF

clone size: .
D gene: TRBD1
V gene: TRBV6-6
J gene: TRBJ1-2
CDR3 DNA: TGTGCCAGCAGTTACGGACAGGGGAATGGCTACACCTTC
CDR3 protein: CASSYGQGNGYTF

clone size: .
D gene: .
V gene: TRBV28
J gene: TRBJ2-7
CDR3 DNA: TGTGCCAGCACCCTGAGTACTTACGAGCAGTACTTC
CDR3 protein: CASTLSTYEQYF

clone size: .
D gene: .
V gene: TRBV7-9
J gene: TRBJ1-1
CDR3 DNA: TGTGCCAGCAGCTTAGACACCCGGGGTACTGAAGCTTTCTTT
CDR3 protein: CASSLDTRGTEAFF